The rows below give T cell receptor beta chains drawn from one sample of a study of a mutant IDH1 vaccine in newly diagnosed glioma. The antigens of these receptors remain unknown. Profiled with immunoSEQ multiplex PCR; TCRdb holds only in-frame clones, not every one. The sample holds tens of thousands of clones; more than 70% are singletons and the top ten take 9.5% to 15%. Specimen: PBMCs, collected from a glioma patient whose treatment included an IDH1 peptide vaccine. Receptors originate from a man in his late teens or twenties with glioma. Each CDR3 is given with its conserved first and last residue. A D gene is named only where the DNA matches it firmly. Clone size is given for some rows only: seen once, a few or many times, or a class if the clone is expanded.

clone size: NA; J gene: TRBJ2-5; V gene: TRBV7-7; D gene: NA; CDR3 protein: CASSSDREGTQYF; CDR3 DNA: TGTGCTAGCAGCTCCGACAGGGAGGGGACCCAGTACTTC
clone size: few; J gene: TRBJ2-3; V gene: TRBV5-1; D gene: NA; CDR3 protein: CASNGFGTDTQYF; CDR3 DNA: TGCGCCAGCAACGGCTTCGGCACAGATACGCAGTATTTT
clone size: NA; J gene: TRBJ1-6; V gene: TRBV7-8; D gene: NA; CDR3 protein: CASRLRVGSSYNSPLHF; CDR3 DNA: TGTGCCAGCAGGTTAAGGGTCGGTAGCTCCTATAATTCACCCCTCCACTTT
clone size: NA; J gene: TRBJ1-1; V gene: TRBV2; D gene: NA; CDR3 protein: CASSSNFEAFF; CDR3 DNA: TGTGCCAGCAGTTCTAACTTTGAAGCTTTCTTT
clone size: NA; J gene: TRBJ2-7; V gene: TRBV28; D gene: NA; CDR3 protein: CASGPRYEQYF; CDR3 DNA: TGTGCCAGCGGTCCTAGGTACGAGCAGTACTTC
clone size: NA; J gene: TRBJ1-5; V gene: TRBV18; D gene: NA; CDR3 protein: CASSPKGRDNQPQHF; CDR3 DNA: TGTGCCAGCTCACCGAAGGGGCGGGACAATCAGCCCCAGCATTTT
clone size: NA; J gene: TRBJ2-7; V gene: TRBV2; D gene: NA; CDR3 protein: CASRRDLTETYEQYF; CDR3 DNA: TGTGCCAGCAGGAGGGATTTGACGGAGACCTACGAGCAGTACTTC
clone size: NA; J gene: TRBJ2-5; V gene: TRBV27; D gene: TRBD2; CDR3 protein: CASSLTWTSGSPIQETQYF; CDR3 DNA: TGTGCCAGCAGCCTTACGTGGACTAGCGGGAGTCCTATCCAAGAGACCCAGTACTTC
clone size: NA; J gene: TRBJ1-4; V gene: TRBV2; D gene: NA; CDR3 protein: CASSEIGWDLQEKLFF; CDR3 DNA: TGTGCCAGCAGTGAGATAGGCTGGGACCTACAGGAAAAACTGTTTTTT
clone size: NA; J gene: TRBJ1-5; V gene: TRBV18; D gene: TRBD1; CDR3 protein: CASSPDRDQPQHF; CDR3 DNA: TGTGCCAGCTCACCAGACAGGGATCAGCCCCAGCATTTT
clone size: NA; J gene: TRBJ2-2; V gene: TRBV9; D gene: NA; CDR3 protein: CASSGRVGKRVGGELFF; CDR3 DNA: TGTGCCAGCAGCGGGAGGGTGGGGAAGCGGGTGGGCGGGGAGCTGTTTTTT
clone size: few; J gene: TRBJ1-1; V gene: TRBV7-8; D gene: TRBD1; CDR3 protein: CASSSGTENTEAFF; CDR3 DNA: TGTGCCAGCAGCTCAGGGACAGAGAACACTGAAGCTTTCTTT
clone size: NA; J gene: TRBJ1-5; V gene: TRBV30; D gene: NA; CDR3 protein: CAFQDHPGLFNQPQHF; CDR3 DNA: TGTGCCTTTCAAGATCATCCCGGGCTTTTCAATCAGCCCCAGCATTTT
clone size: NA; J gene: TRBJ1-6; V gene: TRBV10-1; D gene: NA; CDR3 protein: CASSESRGFTPLHF; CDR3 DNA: TGCGCCAGCAGTGAGTCGAGAGGGTTTACACCCCTCCACTTT
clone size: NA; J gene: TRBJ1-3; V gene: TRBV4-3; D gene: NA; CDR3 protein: CASSQDRGYGNTIYF; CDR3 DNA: TGCGCCAGCAGCCAAGACAGGGGCTATGGAAACACCATATATTTT
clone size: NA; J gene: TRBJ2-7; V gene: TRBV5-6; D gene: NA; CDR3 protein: CASSLTGSLPYEQYF; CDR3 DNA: TGTGCCAGCAGCTTGACAGGGTCACTTCCCTACGAGCAGTACTTC
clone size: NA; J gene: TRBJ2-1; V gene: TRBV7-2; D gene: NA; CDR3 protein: CASSSRGERYNEQFF; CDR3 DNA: TGTGCCAGCAGCTCCCGGGGTGAGCGCTACAATGAGCAGTTCTTC
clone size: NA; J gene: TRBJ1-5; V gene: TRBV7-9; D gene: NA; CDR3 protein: CASSLAKTQPQHF; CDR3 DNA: TGTGCCAGCAGCTTAGCGAAGACCCAGCCCCAGCATTTT
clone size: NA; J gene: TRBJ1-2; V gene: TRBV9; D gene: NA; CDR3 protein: CASSVDVADYGYTF; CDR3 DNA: TGTGCCAGCAGCGTAGACGTGGCCGACTATGGCTACACCTTC
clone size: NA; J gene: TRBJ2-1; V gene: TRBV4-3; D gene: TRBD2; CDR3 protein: CASSQDSSSGQSYNEQFF; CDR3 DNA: TGCGCCAGCAGCCAAGACTCTTCTAGCGGTCAATCCTACAATGAGCAGTTCTTC
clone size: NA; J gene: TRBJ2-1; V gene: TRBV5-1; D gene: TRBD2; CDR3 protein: CASSSRTGQAGGLYNEQFF; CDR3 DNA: TGCGCCAGCAGCTCCAGGACAGGGCAAGCGGGGGGGCTCTACAATGAGCAGTTCTTC
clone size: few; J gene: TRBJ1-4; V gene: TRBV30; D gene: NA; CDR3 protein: CAWSRFSATNEKLFF; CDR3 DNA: TGTGCCTGGAGTCGATTTAGCGCAACTAATGAAAAACTGTTTTTT
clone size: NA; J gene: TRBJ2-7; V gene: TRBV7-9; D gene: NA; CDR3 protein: CASSLNGGLNEQYF; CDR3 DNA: TGTGCCAGCAGCTTAAATGGGGGGCTTAACGAGCAGTACTTC
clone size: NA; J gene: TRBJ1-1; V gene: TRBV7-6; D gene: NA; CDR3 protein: CASSLAHSPMNTEAFF; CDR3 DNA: TGTGCCAGCAGCTTAGCGCACAGCCCGATGAACACTGAAGCTTTCTTT
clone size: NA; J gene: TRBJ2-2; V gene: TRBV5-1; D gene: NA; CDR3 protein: CASSPQTETGELFF; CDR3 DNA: TGCGCCAGCAGCCCACAGACAGAAACCGGGGAGCTGTTTTTT
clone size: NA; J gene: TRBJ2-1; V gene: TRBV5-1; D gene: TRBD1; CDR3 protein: CASSLTTPGQGGVEQFF; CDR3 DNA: TGCGCCAGCAGCTTGACCACCCCGGGACAGGGTGGAGTTGAGCAGTTCTTC
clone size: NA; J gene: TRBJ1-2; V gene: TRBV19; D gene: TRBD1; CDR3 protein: CAINGQGGYGYTF; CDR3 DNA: TGTGCCATTAACGGACAGGGGGGCTATGGCTACACCTTC
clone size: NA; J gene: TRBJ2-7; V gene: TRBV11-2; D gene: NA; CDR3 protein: CASRPAQGYEQYF; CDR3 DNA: TGTGCCAGCAGGCCGGCCCAGGGGTACGAGCAGTACTTC
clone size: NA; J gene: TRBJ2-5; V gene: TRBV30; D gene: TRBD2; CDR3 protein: CAWDGGRVGTQYF; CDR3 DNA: TGTGCCTGGGACGGGGGGAGGGTGGGGACCCAGTACTTC
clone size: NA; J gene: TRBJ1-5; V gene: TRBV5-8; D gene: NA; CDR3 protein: CASSLRGAGEPQHF; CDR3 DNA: TGTGCCAGCAGCTTACGGGGGGCGGGGGAGCCCCAGCATTTT
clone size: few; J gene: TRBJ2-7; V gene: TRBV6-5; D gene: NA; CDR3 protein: CASSHGGYEQYF; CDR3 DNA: TGTGCCAGCAGCCACGGGGGTTACGAGCAGTACTTC
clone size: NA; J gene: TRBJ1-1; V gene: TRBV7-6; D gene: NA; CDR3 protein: CASSWLWGANTEAFF; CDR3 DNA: TGTGCCAGCAGTTGGCTTTGGGGAGCCAACACTGAAGCTTTCTTT
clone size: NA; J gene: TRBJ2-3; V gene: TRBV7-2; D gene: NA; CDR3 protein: CASSLVPLNTDTQYF; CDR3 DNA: TGTGCCAGCAGCTTAGTCCCGTTAAACACAGATACGCAGTATTTT
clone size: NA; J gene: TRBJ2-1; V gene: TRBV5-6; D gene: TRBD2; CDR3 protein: CASSLLAAYNEQFF; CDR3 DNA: TGTGCCAGCAGCTTGCTAGCGGCCTACAATGAGCAGTTCTTC
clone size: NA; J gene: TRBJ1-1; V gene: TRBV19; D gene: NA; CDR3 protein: CASSPSWGYTEAFF; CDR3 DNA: TGTGCCAGTAGTCCTTCCTGGGGTTACACTGAAGCTTTCTTT
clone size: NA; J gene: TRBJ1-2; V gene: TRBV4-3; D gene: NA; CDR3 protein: CASSEIWTERGTNYGYTF; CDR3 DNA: TGCGCCAGCAGCGAGATATGGACAGAACGGGGTACTAACTATGGCTACACCTTC
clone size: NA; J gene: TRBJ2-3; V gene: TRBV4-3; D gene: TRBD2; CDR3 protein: CASSRGLPNGDTQYF; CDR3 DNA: TGCGCCAGCAGCCGGGGACTACCAAACGGGGATACGCAGTATTTT
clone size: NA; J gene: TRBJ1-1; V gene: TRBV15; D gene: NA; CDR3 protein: CATSLKAGGYEAFF; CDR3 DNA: TGTGCCACCAGCCTGAAGGCGGGAGGGTACGAAGCTTTCTTT
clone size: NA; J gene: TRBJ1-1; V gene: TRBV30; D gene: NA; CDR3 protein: CAWRGGNWGAMDTEAFF; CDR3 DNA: TGTGCCTGGAGGGGAGGGAATTGGGGGGCGATGGACACTGAAGCTTTCTTT
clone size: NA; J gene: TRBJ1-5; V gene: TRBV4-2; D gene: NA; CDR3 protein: CASSQDDRNSNQPQHF; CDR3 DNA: TGTGCCAGCAGCCAAGATGACAGGAATAGCAATCAGCCCCAGCATTTT
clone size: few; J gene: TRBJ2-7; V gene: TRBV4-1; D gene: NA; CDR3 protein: CASSQSLTYEQYF; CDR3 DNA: TGCGCCAGCAGCCAAAGTTTGACCTACGAGCAGTACTTC
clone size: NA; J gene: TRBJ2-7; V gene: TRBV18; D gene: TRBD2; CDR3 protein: CASSPPFSGGEYEQYF; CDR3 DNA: TGTGCCAGCTCACCACCTTTTAGCGGGGGGGAATACGAGCAGTACTTC
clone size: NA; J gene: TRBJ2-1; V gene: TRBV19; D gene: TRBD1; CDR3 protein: CASSKLRDSYNEQFF; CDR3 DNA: TGTGCCAGTAGTAAACTCCGGGACAGTTACAATGAGCAGTTCTTC
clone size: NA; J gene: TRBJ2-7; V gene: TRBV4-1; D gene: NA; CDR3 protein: CASSQGATLTGDEQYF; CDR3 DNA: TGCGCCAGCAGCCAAGGGGCTACTCTTACGGGGGACGAGCAGTACTTC
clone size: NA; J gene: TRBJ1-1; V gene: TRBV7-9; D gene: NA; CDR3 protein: CASTLSPGNTEAFF; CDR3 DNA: TGTGCCAGCACCTTATCCCCCGGGAACACTGAAGCTTTCTTT
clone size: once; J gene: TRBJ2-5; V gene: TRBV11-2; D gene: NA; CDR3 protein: CASSRNSGQETQYF; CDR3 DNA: TGTGCCAGCAGCAGAAATAGCGGACAGGAGACCCAGTACTTC
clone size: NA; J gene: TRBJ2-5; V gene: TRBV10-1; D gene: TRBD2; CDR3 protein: CARMTGLAKETQYF; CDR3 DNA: TGCGCCAGGATGACGGGACTAGCGAAAGAGACCCAGTACTTC
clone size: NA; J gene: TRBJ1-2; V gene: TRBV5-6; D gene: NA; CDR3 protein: CASSFGTANYGYTF; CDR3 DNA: TGTGCCAGCAGCTTCGGGACTGCCAACTATGGCTACACCTTC
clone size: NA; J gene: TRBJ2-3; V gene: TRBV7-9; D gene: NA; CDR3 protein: CASSLVWRDNTDTQYF; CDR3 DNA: TGTGCCAGCAGCTTAGTATGGCGGGATAACACAGATACGCAGTATTTT
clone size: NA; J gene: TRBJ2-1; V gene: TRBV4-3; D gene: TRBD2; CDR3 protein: CASSQDERGYNEQFF; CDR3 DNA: TGCGCCAGCAGCCAAGATGAGCGGGGCTACAATGAGCAGTTCTTC
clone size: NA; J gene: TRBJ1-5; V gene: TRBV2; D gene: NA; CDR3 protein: CASNGDLSSQHF; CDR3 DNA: TGTGCCAGCAATGGGGACTTGTCGTCCCAGCATTTT